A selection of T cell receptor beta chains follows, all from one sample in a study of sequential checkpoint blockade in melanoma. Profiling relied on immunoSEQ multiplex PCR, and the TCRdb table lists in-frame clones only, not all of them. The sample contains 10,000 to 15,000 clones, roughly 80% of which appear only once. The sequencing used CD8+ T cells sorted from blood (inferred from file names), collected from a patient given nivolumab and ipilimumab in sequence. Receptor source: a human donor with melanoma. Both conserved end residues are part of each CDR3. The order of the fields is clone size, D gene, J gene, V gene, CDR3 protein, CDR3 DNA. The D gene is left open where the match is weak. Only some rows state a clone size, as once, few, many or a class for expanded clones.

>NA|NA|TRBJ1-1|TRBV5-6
CASSLTGNTEAFF
TGTGCCAGCAGCTTGACGGGGAACACTGAAGCTTTCTTT
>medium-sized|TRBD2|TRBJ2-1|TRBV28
CASKIGLVSGEQFF
TGTGCCAGTAAGATCGGACTAGTGTCAGGTGAGCAGTTCTTC
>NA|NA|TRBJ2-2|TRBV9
CASSAHRVGTGELFF
TGTGCCAGCAGCGCCCACAGGGTGGGGACCGGGGAGCTGTTTTTT
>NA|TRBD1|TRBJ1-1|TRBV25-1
CASSEPDRVTEAFF
TGTGCCAGCAGTGAGCCGGACAGGGTCACTGAAGCTTTCTTT
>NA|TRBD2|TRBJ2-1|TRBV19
CASRPGGLAGVNEQFF
TGTGCCAGTAGGCCAGGGGGACTAGCGGGAGTGAATGAGCAGTTCTTC
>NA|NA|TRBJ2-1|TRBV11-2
CASSPFRGTGNEQFF
TGTGCCAGCAGCCCCTTCCGGGGTACGGGCAATGAGCAGTTCTTC
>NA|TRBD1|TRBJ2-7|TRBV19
CASSIAGQGAPYEQYF
TGTGCCAGTAGTATTGCGGGACAGGGTGCCCCCTACGAGCAGTACTTC
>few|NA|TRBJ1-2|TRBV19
CASSIFGTIYGYTF
TGTGCCAGTAGTATCTTCGGGACAATCTATGGCTACACCTTC
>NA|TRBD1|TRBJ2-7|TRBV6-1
CASSALPGQGSYEQYF
TGTGCCAGCAGTGCTTTACCGGGACAGGGGTCCTACGAGCAGTACTTC
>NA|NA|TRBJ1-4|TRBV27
CASSLEGDEKLFF
TGTGCCAGCAGTTTGGAAGGGGATGAAAAACTGTTTTTT
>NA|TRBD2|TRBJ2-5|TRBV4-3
CASSQTLAGAQGQYF
TGCGCCAGCAGCCAAACACTAGCGGGAGCCCAGGGGCAGTACTTC